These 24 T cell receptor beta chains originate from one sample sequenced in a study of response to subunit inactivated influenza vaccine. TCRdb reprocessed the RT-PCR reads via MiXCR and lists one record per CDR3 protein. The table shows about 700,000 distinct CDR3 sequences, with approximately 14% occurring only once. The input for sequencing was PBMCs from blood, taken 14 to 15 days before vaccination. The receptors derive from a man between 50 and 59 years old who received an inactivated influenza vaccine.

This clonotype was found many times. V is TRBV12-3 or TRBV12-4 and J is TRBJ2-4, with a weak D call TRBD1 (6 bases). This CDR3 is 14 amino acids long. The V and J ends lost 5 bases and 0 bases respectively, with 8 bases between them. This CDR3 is CASSTGIAKNIQYF. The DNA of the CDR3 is TGTGCCAGCAGTACAGGGATAGCCAAAAACATTCAGTACTTC.

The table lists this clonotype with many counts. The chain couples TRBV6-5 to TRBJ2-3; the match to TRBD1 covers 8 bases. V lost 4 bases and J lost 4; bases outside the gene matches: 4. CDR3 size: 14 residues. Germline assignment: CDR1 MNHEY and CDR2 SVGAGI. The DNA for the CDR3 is TGTGCCAGCAGTTGGACAGGGCCGGCAGATACGCAGTATTTT. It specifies CASSWTGPADTQYF.

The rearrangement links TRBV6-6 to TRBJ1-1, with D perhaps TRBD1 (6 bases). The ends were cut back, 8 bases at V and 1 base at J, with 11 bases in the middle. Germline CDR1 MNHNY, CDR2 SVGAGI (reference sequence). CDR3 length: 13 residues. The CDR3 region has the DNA TGTGCCAGCGGAGACAGGCAGAACACTGAAGCTTTCTTT. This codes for CASGDRQNTEAFF.

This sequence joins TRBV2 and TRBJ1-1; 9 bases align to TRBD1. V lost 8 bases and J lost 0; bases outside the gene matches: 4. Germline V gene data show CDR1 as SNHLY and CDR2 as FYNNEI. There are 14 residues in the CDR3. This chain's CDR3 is CASDRGWMNTEAFF. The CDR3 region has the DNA TGTGCCAGCGACAGGGGGTGGATGAACACTGAAGCTTTCTTT. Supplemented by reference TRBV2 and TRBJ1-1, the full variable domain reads EPEVTQTPSHQVTQMGQEVILRCVPISNHLYFYWYRQILGQKVEFLVSFYNNEISEKSEIFDDQFSVERPDGSNFTLKIRSTKLEDSAMYFCASDRGWMNTEAFFGQGTRLTVV.

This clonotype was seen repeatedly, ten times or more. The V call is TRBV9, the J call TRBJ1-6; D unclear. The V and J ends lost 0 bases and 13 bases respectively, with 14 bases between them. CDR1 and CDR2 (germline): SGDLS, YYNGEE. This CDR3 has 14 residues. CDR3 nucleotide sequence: TGTGCCAGCAGCGTAGATCCCCAGGCCAATCCCCTCCACTTT. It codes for CASSVDPQANPLHF.

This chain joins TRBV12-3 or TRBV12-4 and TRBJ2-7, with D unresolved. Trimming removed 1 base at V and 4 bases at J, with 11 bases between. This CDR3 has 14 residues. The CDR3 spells CASSLGLKGYEQYF. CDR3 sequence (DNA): TGTGCCAGCAGTTTAGGTTTAAAGGGATACGAGCAGTACTTC.

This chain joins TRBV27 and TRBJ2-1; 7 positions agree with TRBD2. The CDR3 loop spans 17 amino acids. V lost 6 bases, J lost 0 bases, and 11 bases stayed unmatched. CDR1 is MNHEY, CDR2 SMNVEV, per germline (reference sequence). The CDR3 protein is CASSNGGSLSSYNEQFF. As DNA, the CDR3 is TGTGCCAGCAGCAATGGCGGGAGCTTGAGCTCCTACAATGAGCAGTTCTTC.

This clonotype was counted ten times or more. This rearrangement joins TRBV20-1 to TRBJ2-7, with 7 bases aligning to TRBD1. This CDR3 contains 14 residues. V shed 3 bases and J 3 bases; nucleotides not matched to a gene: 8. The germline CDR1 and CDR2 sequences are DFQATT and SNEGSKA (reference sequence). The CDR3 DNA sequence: TGCAGTGCTAGGGGGGACAGTGAGTTCTACGAGCAGTACTTC. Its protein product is CSARGDSEFYEQYF.

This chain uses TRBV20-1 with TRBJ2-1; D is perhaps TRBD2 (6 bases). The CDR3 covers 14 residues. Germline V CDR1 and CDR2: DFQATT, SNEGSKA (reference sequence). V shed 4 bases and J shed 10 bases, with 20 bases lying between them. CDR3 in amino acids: CSAKMKDYLEEQFF. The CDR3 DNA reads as TGCAGTGCTAAAATGAAGGACTATCTTGAGGAGCAGTTCTTC.

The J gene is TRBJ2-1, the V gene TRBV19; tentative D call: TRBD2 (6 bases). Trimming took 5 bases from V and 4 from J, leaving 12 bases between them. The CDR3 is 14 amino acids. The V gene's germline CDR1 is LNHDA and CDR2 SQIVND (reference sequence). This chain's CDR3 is CASSGSGAYNEQFF. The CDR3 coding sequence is TGTGCCAGTAGTGGTAGCGGAGCTTACAATGAGCAGTTCTTC. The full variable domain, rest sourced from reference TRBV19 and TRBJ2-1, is DGGITQSPKYLFRKEGQNVTLSCEQNLNHDAMYWYRQDPGQGLRLIYYSQIVNDFQKGDIAEGYSVSREKKESFPLTVTSAQKNPTAFYLCASSGSGAYNEQFFGPGTRLTVL.

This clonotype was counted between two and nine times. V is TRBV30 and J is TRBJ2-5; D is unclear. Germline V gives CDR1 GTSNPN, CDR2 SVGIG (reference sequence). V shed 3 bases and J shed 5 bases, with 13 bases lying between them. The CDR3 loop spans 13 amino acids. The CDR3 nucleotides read TGTGCCTGGAGAAGGGAACCAATTGAGACCCAGTACTTC. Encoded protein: CAWRREPIETQYF.

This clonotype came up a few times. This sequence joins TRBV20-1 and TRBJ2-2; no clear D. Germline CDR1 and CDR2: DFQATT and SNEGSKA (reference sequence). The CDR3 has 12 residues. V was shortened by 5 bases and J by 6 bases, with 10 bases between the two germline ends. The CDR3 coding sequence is TGCAGTGCTGGATTCGGGTCCGGGGAGCTGTTTTTT. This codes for CSAGFGSGELFF.

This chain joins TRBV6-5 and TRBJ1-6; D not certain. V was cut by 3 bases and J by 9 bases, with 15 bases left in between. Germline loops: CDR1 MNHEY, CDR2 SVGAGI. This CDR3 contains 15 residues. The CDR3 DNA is TGTGCCAGCAGTTATGCAGAAATATCCTTTTCACCCCTCCACTTT. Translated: CASSYAEISFSPLHF.

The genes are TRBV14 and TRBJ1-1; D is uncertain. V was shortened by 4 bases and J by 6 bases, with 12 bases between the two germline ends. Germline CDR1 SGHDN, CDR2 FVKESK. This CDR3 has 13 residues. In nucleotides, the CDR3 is TGTGCCAGCAGCCGTGTACGGGTTGCTGAAGCTTTCTTT. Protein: CASSRVRVAEAFF.

The CDR3: CASSLPGQRALVRNTEAFF. CDR3 bases: TGTGCCAGCAGCTTACCCGGACAGCGGGCATTGGTTCGAAACACTGAAGCTTTCTTT. The chain joins TRBV11-1 to TRBJ1-1; a possible D gene is TRBD1 (6 bases). Trimming stripped 2 bases from V and 2 bases from J, with 24 bases between. This CDR3 comprises 19 residues. Per germline, CDR1 SGHAT and CDR2 FQDESV (reference sequence).

The CDR3 protein is CASSVGTGVMNTGELFF. The CDR3, as DNA: TGTGCCAGCAGTGTCGGGACAGGGGTGATGAACACCGGGGAGCTGTTTTTT. The J gene is TRBJ2-2, the V gene TRBV2, with TRBD1 identical over 10 bases. CDR1 is SNHLY, CDR2 FYNNEI, per germline. The CDR3 contains 17 residues. V dropped 4 bases and J dropped 1; count of bases not matched to a gene: 6.

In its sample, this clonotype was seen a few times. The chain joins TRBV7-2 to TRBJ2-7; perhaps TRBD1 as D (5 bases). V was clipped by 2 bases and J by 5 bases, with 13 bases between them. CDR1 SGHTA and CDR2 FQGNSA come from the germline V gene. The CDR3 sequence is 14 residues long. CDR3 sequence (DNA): TGTGCCAGCAGCTTACAGGCAGGGTCCAACGAGCAGTACTTC. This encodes CASSLQAGSNEQYF.

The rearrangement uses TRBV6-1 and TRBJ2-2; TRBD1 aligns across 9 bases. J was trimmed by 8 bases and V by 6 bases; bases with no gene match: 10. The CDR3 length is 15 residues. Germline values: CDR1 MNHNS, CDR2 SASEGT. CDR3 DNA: TGTGCCAGCAGGGAACCGGGACAGGGAGTGGGGGAGCTGTTTTTT. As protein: CASREPGQGVGELFF.

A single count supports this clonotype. CDR3 in DNA: TGTGCCAGCAGTTTTTTCGAGGCCAACGTCCTGACTTTC. As protein: CASSFFEANVLTF. The gene calls are TRBV12-3 or TRBV12-4 and TRBJ2-6; no reliable D call. The CDR3 extends over 13 amino acids. Trimming left V 3 bases short and J 6 bases short, with 6 bases between.

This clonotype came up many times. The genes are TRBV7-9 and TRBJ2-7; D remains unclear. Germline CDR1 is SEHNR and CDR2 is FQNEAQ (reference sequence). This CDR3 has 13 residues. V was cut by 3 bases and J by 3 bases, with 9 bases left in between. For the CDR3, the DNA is TGTGCCAGCAGCTTCCCAGGCTACTACGAGCAGTACTTC. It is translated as CASSFPGYYEQYF.

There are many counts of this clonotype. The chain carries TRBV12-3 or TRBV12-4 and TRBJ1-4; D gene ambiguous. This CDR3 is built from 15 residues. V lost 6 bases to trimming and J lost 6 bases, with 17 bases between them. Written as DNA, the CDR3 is TGTGCCAGCAGCCCCGGATCCGGGATAGATGAAAAACTGTTTTTT. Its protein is CASSPGSGIDEKLFF.

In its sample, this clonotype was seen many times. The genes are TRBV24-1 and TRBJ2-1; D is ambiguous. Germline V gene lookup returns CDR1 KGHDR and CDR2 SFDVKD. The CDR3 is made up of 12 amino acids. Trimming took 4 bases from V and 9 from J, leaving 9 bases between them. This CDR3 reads CATSELGSEQFF. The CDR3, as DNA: TGTGCCACCAGTGAATTGGGAAGTGAGCAGTTCTTC.

The CDR3: CASGLATDTQYF. For the CDR3, the DNA is TGTGCCAGTGGACTAGCAACAGATACGCAGTATTTT. This chain uses TRBV28 with TRBJ2-3, with 8 bases matching TRBD2. CDR3 length equals 12 residues. The germline V gene encodes CDR1 MDHEN and CDR2 SYDVKM. The V and J ends lost 9 bases and 3 bases, in that order; junction bases with no gene match: 2.

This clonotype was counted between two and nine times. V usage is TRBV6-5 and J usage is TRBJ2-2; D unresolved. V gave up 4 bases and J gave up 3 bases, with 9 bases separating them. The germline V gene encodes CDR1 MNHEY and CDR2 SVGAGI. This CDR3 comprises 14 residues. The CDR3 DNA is TGTGCCAGCAGTTTACAAATATACACCGGGGAGCTGTTTTTT. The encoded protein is CASSLQIYTGELFF.